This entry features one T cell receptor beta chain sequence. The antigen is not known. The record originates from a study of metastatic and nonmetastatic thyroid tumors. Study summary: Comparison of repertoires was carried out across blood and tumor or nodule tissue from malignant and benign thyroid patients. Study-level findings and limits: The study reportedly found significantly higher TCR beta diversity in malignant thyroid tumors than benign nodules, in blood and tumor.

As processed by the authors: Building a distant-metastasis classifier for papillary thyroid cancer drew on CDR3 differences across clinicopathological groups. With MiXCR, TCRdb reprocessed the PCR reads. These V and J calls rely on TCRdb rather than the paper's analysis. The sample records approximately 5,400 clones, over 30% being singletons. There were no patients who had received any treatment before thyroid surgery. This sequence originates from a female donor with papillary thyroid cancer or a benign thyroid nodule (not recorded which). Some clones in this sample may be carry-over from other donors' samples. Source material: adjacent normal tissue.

The CDR3 loop is CASSPSTSFYGYTF. In DNA, the CDR3 is TGTGCCAGCAGCCCCTCAACCTCTTTCTATGGCTACACCTTC. This chain uses TRBV7-2 with TRBJ1-2, with D unclear. Trimming stripped 5 bases from V and 4 bases from J, with 14 bases between. Germline V gives CDR1 SGHTA, CDR2 FQGNSA. The CDR3 is made up of 14 amino acids. Based on the CDR3 plus reference TRBV7-2 and TRBJ1-2, the full variable domain is GAGVSQSPSNKVTEKGKDVELRCDPISGHTALYWYRQSLGQGLEFLIYFQGNSAPDKSGLPSDRFSAERTGGSVSTLTIQRTQQEDSAVYLCASSPSTSFYGYTFGSGTRLTVV.